This T cell receptor (beta chain) emerged from a study of T cells in Graves' hyperthyroidism and ophthalmopathy. Overall study: Before treatment of any kind, peripheral blood was taken at initial diagnosis. General study results and limits: A 13 V-J model separated ophthalmopathy from stable hyperthyroidism.

Details on this clonotype: Its antigen is not identified.

Patients were excluded for uncontrolled infection, other autoimmune disease, pregnancy or lactation. Amplification of TCR beta CDR3 regions was performed using RNA transcripts as template. During a first-round RT-PCR of the TCR CDR3, the HTBI primer set was used. TCRdb analysed the multiplex PCR reads with MiXCR anew, one entry per CDR3 protein. This sample yields about 52,000 distinct CDR3 sequences, of which 48% are seen a single time; over 8% belongs to the top ten. The CDR3 spans 14 residues. The V and J ends lost 4 bases and 4 bases, in that order; junction bases with no gene match: 4. Germline V lookup: CDR1 ENHRY, CDR2 SYGVKD.

The chain is built from TRBV10-3 and TRBJ2-7, with 10 bases aligning to TRBD1. This receptor was taken from a woman aged 45-65 years with Graves' ophthalmopathy. The sequencing input was blood. The CDR3 protein is CAISGRQGAYEQYF. CDR3 nucleotides: TGTGCCATCAGTGGTAGACAGGGGGCTTACGAGCAGTACTTC.